This entry is about one TCR beta chain. These data originate in a study of T cells in localized non-small cell lung cancer. Data came from immunoSEQ multiplex PCR; TCRdb stores just in-frame clones and leaves some out. The sample carries 40,000 to 55,000 clones, around three quarters recorded once. The sample consisted of PBMCs, taken before any cancer treatment. The source of this sequence is a woman aged 35 to 70 with stage II lung adenocarcinoma.

The CDR3 nucleotides read TGTGCCAGCAGCGCCGGGGGAGCAGGCATCTATGGCTACACCTTC. Translated, it gives CASSAGGAGIYGYTF. V usage is TRBV9 and J usage is TRBJ1-2, with D maybe TRBD1 (5 bases). The CDR3 has 15 amino acids. The germline CDR1 and CDR2 sequences are SGDLS and YYNGEE. Trimming took off 3 bases at V and 4 bases at J, with 16 bases between the two ends.